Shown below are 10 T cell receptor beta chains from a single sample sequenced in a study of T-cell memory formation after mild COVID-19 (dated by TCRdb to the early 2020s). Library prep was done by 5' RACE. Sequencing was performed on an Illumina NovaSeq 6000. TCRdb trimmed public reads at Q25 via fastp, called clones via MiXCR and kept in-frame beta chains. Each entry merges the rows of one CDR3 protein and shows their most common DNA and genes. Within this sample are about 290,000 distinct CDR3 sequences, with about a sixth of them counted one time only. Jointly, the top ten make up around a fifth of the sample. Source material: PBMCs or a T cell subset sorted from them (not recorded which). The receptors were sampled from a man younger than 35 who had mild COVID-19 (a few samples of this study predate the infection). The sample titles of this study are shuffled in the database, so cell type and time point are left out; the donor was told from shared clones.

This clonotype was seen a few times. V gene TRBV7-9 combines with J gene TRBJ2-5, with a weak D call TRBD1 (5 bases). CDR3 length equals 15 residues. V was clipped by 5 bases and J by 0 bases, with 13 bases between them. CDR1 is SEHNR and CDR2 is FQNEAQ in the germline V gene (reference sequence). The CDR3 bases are TGTGCCAGCAGCCCAGAATCAGGGTACCAAGAGACCCAGTACTTC. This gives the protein CASSPESGYQETQYF.

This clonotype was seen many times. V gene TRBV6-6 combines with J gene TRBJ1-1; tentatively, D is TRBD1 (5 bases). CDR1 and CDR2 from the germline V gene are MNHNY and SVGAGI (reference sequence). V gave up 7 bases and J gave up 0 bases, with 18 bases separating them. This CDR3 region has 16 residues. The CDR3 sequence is CASKDRTQLMNTEAFF. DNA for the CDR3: TGTGCCAGCAAAGATAGGACACAGCTCATGAACACTGAAGCTTTCTTT.

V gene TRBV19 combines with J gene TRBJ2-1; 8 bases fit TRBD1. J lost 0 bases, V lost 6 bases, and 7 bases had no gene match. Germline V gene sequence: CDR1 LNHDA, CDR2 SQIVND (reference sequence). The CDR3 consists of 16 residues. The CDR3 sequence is CASRGQDPSSYNEQFF. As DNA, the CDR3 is TGTGCCAGTAGGGGACAGGACCCGAGCTCCTACAATGAGCAGTTCTTC.

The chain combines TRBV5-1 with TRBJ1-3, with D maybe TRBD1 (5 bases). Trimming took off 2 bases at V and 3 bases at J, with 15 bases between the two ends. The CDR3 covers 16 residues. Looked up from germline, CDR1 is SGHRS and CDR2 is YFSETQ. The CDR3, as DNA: TGCGCCAGCAGCTTAGACCCCGGGACGGTTGGAAACACCATATATTTT. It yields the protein CASSLDPGTVGNTIYF.

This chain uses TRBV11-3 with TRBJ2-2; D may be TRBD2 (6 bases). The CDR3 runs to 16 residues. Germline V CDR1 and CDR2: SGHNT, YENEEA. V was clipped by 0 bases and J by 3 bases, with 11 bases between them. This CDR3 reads CASSLDRWGDTGELFF. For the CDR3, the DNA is TGTGCCAGCAGCTTAGACCGTTGGGGGGACACCGGGGAGCTGTTTTTT.

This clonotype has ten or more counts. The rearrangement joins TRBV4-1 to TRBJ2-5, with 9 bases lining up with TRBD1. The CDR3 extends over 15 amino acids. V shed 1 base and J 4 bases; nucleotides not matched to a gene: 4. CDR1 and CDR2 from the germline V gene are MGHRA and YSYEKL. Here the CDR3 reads CASSQAGQGTETQYF. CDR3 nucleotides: TGCGCCAGCAGCCAAGCCGGACAGGGGACAGAGACCCAGTACTTC.

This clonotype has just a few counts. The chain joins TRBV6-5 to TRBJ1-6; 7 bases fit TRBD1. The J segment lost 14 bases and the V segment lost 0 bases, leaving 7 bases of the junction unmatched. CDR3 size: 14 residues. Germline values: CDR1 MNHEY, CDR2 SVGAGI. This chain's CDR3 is CASSYSTGPRSLHF. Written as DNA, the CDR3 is TGTGCCAGCAGTTACTCGACAGGGCCCCGCTCCCTCCACTTT.

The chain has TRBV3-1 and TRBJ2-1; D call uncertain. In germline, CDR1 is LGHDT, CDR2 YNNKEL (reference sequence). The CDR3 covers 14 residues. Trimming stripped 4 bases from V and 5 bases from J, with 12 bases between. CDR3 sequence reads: CASSPGRADNEQFF. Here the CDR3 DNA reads TGTGCCAGCAGCCCTGGCCGCGCCGACAATGAGCAGTTCTTC.

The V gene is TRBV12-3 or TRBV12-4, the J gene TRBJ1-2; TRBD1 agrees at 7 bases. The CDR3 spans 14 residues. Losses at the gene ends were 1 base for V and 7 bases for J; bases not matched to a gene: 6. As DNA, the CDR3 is TGTGCCAGCAGTTTAGGACAGGGCCTTCTTGGCTACACCTTC. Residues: CASSLGQGLLGYTF.

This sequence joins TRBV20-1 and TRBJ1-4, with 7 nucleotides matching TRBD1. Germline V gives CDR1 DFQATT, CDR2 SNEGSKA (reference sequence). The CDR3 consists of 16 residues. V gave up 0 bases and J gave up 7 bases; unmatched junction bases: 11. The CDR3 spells CSARDPLRDSREKLFF. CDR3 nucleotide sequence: TGCAGTGCTAGAGATCCCCTCCGGGACAGTCGTGAAAAACTGTTTTTT.